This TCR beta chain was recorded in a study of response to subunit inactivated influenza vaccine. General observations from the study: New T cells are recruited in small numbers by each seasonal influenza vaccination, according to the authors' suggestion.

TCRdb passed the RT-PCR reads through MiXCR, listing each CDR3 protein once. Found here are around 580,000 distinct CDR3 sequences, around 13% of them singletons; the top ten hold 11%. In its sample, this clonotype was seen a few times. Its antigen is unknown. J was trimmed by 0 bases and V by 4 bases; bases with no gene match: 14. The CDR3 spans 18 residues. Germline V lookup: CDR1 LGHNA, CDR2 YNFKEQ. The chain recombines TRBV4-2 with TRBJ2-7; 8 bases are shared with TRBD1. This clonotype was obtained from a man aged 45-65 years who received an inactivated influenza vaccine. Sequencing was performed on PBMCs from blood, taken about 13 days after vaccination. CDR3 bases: TGTGCCAGCAGCCGATTGGGACAGGCCGGTCCGAGCTCCTACGAGCAGTACTTC. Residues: CASSRLGQAGPSSYEQYF.